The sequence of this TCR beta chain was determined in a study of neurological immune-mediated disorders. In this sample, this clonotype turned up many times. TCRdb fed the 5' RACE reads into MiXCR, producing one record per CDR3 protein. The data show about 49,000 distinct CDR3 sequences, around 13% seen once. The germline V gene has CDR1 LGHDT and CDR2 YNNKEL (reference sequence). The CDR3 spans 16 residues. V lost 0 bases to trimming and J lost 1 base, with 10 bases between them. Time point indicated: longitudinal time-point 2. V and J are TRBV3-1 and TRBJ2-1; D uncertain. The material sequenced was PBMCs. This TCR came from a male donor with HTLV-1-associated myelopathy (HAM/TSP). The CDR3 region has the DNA TGTGCCAGCAGCCAAGAATGGAGTAGATCCTACAATGAGCAGTTCTTC. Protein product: CASSQEWSRSYNEQFF.